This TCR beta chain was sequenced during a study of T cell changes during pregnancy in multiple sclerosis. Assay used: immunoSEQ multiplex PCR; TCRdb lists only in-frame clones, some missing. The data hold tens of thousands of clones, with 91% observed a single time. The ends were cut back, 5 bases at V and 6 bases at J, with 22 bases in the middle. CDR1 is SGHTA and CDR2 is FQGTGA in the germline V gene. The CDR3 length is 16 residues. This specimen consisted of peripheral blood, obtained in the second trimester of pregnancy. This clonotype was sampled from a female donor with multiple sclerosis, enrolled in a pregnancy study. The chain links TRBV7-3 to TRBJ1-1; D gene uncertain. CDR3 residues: CASSRGHRIDRPEAFF. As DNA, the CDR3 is TGTGCCAGCAGCCGGGGTCACAGAATAGATCGACCTGAAGCTTTCTTT.